A single TCR beta chain is shown here with its context. As yet, its antigen is unknown. Sequencing used immunoSEQ multiplex PCR; TCRdb keeps in-frame clones, though not all of them. In the table there are about 440,000 clones, roughly 88% of which are singletons. The J segment lost 3 bases and the V segment lost 4 bases, leaving 10 bases of the junction unmatched. Germline assignment: CDR1 SGHDT and CDR2 YYEEEE. CDR3 length: 17 amino acids. Sample treatment: around 19 received Ad26.COV2.S at low or high dose, single or two shots; roughly five received placebo; per-sample allocation not given. Specimen acquisition occurred on day 63 following the initial vaccine or placebo injection. This sample is drawn from a study of Ad26.COV2.S vaccination and SARS-CoV-2 variants. Across the whole study: The authors gave Ad26.COV2.S intramuscularly, either once or twice 56 days apart. Study results and caveats: The study found similar non-spike TCR breadth in vaccine and placebo recipients. Substantial response breadth was reportedly seen for spike-specific CD8+ and CD4+ T cells after vaccination.

This TCR was recovered from a person between 18 and 65 years old who received the Ad26.COV2.S COVID-19 vaccine or a placebo. The chain carries TRBV5-6 and TRBJ2-7; 13 nucleotides line up with TRBD2. Sequences were derived from peripheral blood, sampled in a trial of Ad26.COV2.S vaccine versus placebo. As DNA, the CDR3 is TGTGCCAGCAGCCAAGAATCCGGACTAGCGGGAGTCTACGAGCAGTACTTC. Translation: CASSQESGLAGVYEQYF.